Presented here are 29 T cell receptor beta chains from one specimen sequenced in a study of shared clonotypes between healthy human individuals. Clones were sequenced by immunoSEQ multiplex PCR, and TCRdb holds only the in-frame ones, with some missing. This repertoire shows some 2,500,000 clones, 92% found once; its top ten account for 0.37%. Specimen: naive CD4+ T cells from PBMCs. Subset: CD45RA+ positively selected. Source of these receptors: a man in his late teens or twenties in good health. Some clones in this sample may be carry-over from other donors' samples.

This clone was recorded once. The chain has TRBV7-9 and TRBJ1-4; the D is unclear. Trimming pared 2 bases from V and 3 bases from J, leaving 10 bases between. The germline CDR1 and CDR2 sequences are SEHNR and FQNEAQ (reference sequence). There are 15 residues in the CDR3. This CDR3 is CASSLIQQPNEKLFF. CDR3 coding DNA: TGTGCCAGCAGCTTAATTCAACAGCCTAATGAAAAACTGTTTTTT.

This chain connects TRBV6-1 to TRBJ2-3, with 7 bases identical to TRBD2. The CDR3 is 14 residues long. J lost 6 bases, V lost 7 bases, and 10 bases had no gene match. Germline CDR1 and CDR2: MNHNS and SASEGT. The CDR3 DNA is TGTGCCAGCACCGGGAGGACCCGTGCGGATACGCAGTATTTT. It encodes CASTGRTRADTQYF.

The rearrangement uses TRBV27 and TRBJ2-7; possibly TRBD2 for D (6 bases). V lost 7 bases, J lost 2 bases, and 9 bases lay in between. This CDR3 is built from 12 residues. From germline, CDR1 is MNHEY and CDR2 SMNVEV (reference sequence). The DNA of the CDR3 is TGTGCCAGCATCGGGGGTACCTACGAGCAGTACTTC. Translation gives CASIGGTYEQYF.

The chain combines TRBV19 with TRBJ1-5; D possibly corresponds to TRBD1 (5 bases). Germline CDR1 LNHDA, CDR2 SQIVND (reference sequence). The CDR3 spans 15 residues. Deletions cut 3 bases from V and 4 bases from J, with 13 bases between. This CDR3 is CASSILGVTNQPQHF. CDR3 DNA sequence: TGTGCCAGTAGTATCTTGGGGGTCACTAATCAGCCCCAGCATTTT.

The rearrangement links TRBV6-5 to TRBJ2-7; D is possibly TRBD1 (5 bases). Trimming took 8 bases from V and 6 from J, leaving 17 bases between them. Germline V gives CDR1 MNHEY, CDR2 SVGAGI. This CDR3 region has 13 residues. The DNA for the CDR3 is TGTGCCAGCCGAAGTCAGGGTACGGGCGAGCAGTACTTC. Its protein product is CASRSQGTGEQYF.

V usage is TRBV5-1 and J usage is TRBJ2-7; no reliable D call. This CDR3 is 15 amino acids long. Germline V gives CDR1 SGHRS, CDR2 YFSETQ. The V and J ends lost 0 bases and 5 bases respectively, with 15 bases between them. CDR3 amino acids: CASSLAPGGADEQYF. Written as DNA, the CDR3 is TGCGCCAGCAGCTTGGCCCCAGGTGGTGCGGACGAGCAGTACTTC.

In regard to this clone: Different DNA sequences within this sample yield the same CDR3. The chain couples TRBV7-3 to TRBJ2-2; the D gene is possibly TRBD1 (6 bases). Germline values: CDR1 SGHTA, CDR2 FQGTGA. This CDR3 is built from 14 residues. V gave up 5 bases and J gave up 6 bases, with 13 bases separating them. The DNA of the CDR3 is TGTGCCAGCAGCACGGGACAACCGGCCGGGGAGCTGTTTTTT. It yields the protein CASSTGQPAGELFF.

The rearrangement joins TRBV2 to TRBJ2-3, with TRBD1 identical over 8 bases. The CDR3 loop spans 14 amino acids. Germline V gene data show CDR1 as SNHLY and CDR2 as FYNNEI. Trimming cost V 8 bases and J 6 bases; bases outside gene matches: 10. CDR3 in amino acids: CASGLQGVGDTQYF. CDR3 bases: TGTGCCAGCGGACTACAGGGGGTAGGGGATACGCAGTATTTT.

This chain links TRBV29-1 with TRBJ1-1; D uncertain. CDR3 length: 10 amino acids. V was pared by 7 bases and J by 5 bases, with 8 bases between. CDR1 is SQVTM, CDR2 ANQGSEA, per germline. DNA for the CDR3: TGCAGCGGGTCGTTGACTGAAGCTTTCTTT. It encodes CSGSLTEAFF.

This rearrangement joins TRBV18 to TRBJ2-7; 10 nucleotides match TRBD1. Trimming at V came to 5 bases and at J to 5 bases, leaving 12 bases not matched to a gene. Looked up from germline, CDR1 is KGHSH and CDR2 is LQKENI. The length of the CDR3 is 16 residues. The CDR3 DNA reads TGTGCCAGCTCATCGTCCCCCGGGACAGGGGAGGACGAGCAGTACTTC. Its translation is CASSSSPGTGEDEQYF. The entire variable domain, with the rest obtained from reference TRBV18 and TRBJ2-7, is as follows: NAGVMQNPRHLVRRRGQEARLRCSPMKGHSHVYWYRQLPEEGLKFMVYLQKENIIDESGMPKERFSAEFPKEGPSILRIQQVVRGDSAAYFCASSSSPGTGEDEQYFGPGTRLTVT.

This clone was detected a few times. The chain has TRBV4-2 and TRBJ1-3; unclear D gene. This CDR3 is 12 amino acids long. The germline gives CDR1 LGHNA, CDR2 YNFKEQ. V was clipped by 4 bases and J by 8 bases, with 9 bases between them. The CDR3: CASSRLQHTIYF. DNA for the CDR3: TGTGCCAGCAGCCGGCTGCAGCACACCATATATTTT.

Here the CDR3 DNA reads TGTGCCAGCAGAGACCCCCGGAGGGGGGACACCATATATTTT. Translating it yields CASRDPRRGDTIYF. The chain recombines TRBV6-1 with TRBJ1-3, with D maybe TRBD1 (6 bases). This CDR3 has 14 residues. Germline CDR1 reads MNHNS; CDR2 reads SASEGT. Between the trimmed V and J ends, which lost 6 bases and 8 bases, there was a span of 17 bases.

The CDR3: CASTKGLGGLNTEAFF. In DNA form, the CDR3 reads TGTGCCAGCACCAAGGGGTTGGGGGGGTTGAACACTGAAGCTTTCTTT. The chain uses TRBV21-1 and TRBJ1-1. TRBV21-1 is reported as a pseudogene. The CDR3 is 16 residues long.

The gene calls are TRBV10-3 and TRBJ1-5, with D possibly being TRBD1 (5 bases). The ends were cut back, 4 bases at V and 6 bases at J, with 10 bases in the middle. This CDR3 has 13 residues. CDR1 is ENHRY, CDR2 SYGVKD, per germline. CDR3 protein: CAISAGGFQPQHF. The CDR3 DNA sequence: TGTGCCATCAGTGCGGGGGGTTTTCAGCCCCAGCATTTT.

This chain links TRBV28 with TRBJ2-3; D is unclear. There are 13 residues in the CDR3. CDR1 and CDR2 from the germline V gene are MDHEN and SYDVKM. V was pared by 6 bases and J by 4 bases, with 11 bases between. CDR3 protein: CASSPRSPDTQYF. The CDR3 DNA reads TGTGCCAGCAGCCCCCGTAGTCCAGATACGCAGTATTTT. Full variable domain (rest looked up from reference TRBV28 and TRBJ2-3): DVKVTQSSRYLVKRTGEKVFLECVQDMDHENMFWYRQDPGLGLRLIYFSYDVKMKEKGDIPEGYSVSREKKERFSLILESASTNQTSMYLCASSPRSPDTQYFGPGTRLTVL.

V usage is TRBV30 and J usage is TRBJ1-2; D not certain. Trimming pared 3 bases from V and 6 bases from J, leaving 14 bases between. Germline values: CDR1 GTSNPN, CDR2 SVGIG (reference sequence). This CDR3 comprises 13 residues. CDR3 protein: CAWRKWRPDGYTF. Here the CDR3 DNA reads TGTGCCTGGAGGAAATGGCGTCCGGATGGCTACACCTTC.

The chain recombines TRBV4-2 with TRBJ2-1; D remains ambiguous. The CDR3 sequence is 11 residues long. The V gene's germline CDR1 is LGHNA and CDR2 YNFKEQ. V was pared by 0 bases and J by 9 bases, with 3 bases between. CDR3 amino acids: CASSQETEQFF. CDR3 nucleotides: TGTGCCAGCAGCCAAGAGACTGAGCAGTTCTTC.

The chain is built from TRBV4-1 and TRBJ2-3, with D perhaps given as TRBD1 or TRBD2 (5 bases each). The germline V and J ends were trimmed by 1 base and 6 bases, with 14 bases remaining between them. This CDR3 region has 15 residues. The V gene's germline CDR1 is MGHRA and CDR2 YSYEKL. This CDR3 is CASSQGLGWGDTQYF. The CDR3 nucleotides are TGCGCCAGCAGCCAAGGGTTGGGCTGGGGGGATACGCAGTATTTT.

The chain carries TRBV28 and TRBJ2-3; D call uncertain. The CDR3 has 22 residues. CDR1 MDHEN and CDR2 SYDVKM come from the germline V gene. V was clipped by 0 bases and J by 2 bases, with 30 bases between them. In DNA, the CDR3 is TGTGCCAGCAGTTTATGGCCCCTCGGACGCACGAAGTTGGAGTTCCCCACAGATACGCAGTATTTT. Protein product: CASSLWPLGRTKLEFPTDTQYF.

V is TRBV28 and J is TRBJ2-1; 8 bases agree with TRBD1. Germline-derived CDR1 and CDR2 are MDHEN and SYDVKM. CDR3 length equals 16 residues. Losses at the gene ends were 4 bases for V and 4 bases for J; bases not matched to a gene: 9. CDR3 sequence reads: CASSSPTGGRYNEQFF. CDR3 sequence (DNA): TGTGCCAGCAGTTCACCTACAGGGGGTCGGTACAATGAGCAGTTCTTC.

The V call is TRBV4-2, the J call TRBJ2-7; no clear D gene. This CDR3 comprises 14 residues. Germline V gene sequence: CDR1 LGHNA, CDR2 YNFKEQ. V dropped 1 base and J dropped 5 bases, with 12 bases sitting between them. The CDR3, as DNA: TGTGCCAGCAGCCAAGGTCAGAATCCAAACGAGCAGTACTTC. Translation: CASSQGQNPNEQYF.

The V gene is TRBV2, the J gene TRBJ2-1; no firm D call. The CDR3 has 15 residues. Trimming removed 4 bases from V and 4 bases from J, with 14 bases in between. Per germline, CDR1 SNHLY and CDR2 FYNNEI. This chain's CDR3 is CASSATLLSYNEQFF. The CDR3 bases are TGTGCCAGCAGTGCGACCCTACTATCATACAATGAGCAGTTCTTC.

On this clone: The same CDR3 arises from other DNA sequences in this sample as well. The J gene is TRBJ2-1, the V gene TRBV5-1; D unclear. V lost 0 bases and J 1 base, leaving 5 bases between the germline ends. The CDR3 covers 14 residues. Per germline, CDR1 SGHRS and CDR2 YFSETQ. CDR3 sequence reads: CASSLEPSYNEQFF. The CDR3 coding sequence is TGCGCCAGCAGCTTGGAGCCATCCTACAATGAGCAGTTCTTC.

This chain joins TRBV5-3 and TRBJ2-1; D possibly corresponds to TRBD2 (5 bases). TRBV5-3 belongs to the ORF category, with a function that is uncertain. Trimming removed 2 bases from V and 4 bases from J, with 19 bases in between. The CDR3 runs to 17 residues. The CDR3 protein is CARSFCSGLSGYNEQFF. The DNA for the CDR3 is TGTGCCAGAAGCTTCTGCAGCGGTCTCAGCGGATACAATGAGCAGTTCTTC.

This sequence joins TRBV5-1 and TRBJ2-2; 12 bases fit TRBD1. V trimming: 4 bases; J trimming: 0 bases; junction bases outside the gene matches: 7. CDR1 SGHRS and CDR2 YFSETQ come from the germline V gene. CDR3 length: 18 residues. CDR3 coding DNA: TGCGCCAGCAGCCCGGGACAGGGGGCTACCGCGAACACCGGGGAGCTGTTTTTT. Encoded protein: CASSPGQGATANTGELFF.

The chain joins TRBV7-9 to TRBJ2-5, with D unclear. V lost 0 bases to trimming and J lost 5 bases, with 7 bases between them. Germline CDR1 SEHNR, CDR2 FQNEAQ (reference sequence). This CDR3 contains 13 residues. CDR3 in amino acids: CASSLAGSETQYF. The CDR3 coding sequence is TGTGCCAGCAGCTTAGCAGGGTCGGAGACCCAGTACTTC.

This chain uses TRBV10-3 with TRBJ2-1; no clear D gene. Germline values: CDR1 ENHRY, CDR2 SYGVKD. Trimming removed 0 bases at V and 10 bases at J, with 4 bases between. There are 11 residues in the CDR3. The CDR3 protein is CAISESAEQFF. CDR3 nucleotides: TGTGCCATCAGTGAGTCAGCAGAGCAGTTCTTC.

This sequence joins TRBV7-3 and TRBJ2-5, with TRBD2 identical over 9 bases. Trimming at V came to 3 bases and at J to 5 bases, leaving 7 bases not matched to a gene. CDR1 is SGHTA, CDR2 FQGTGA, per germline. CDR3 length equals 15 residues. Here the CDR3 DNA reads TGTGCCAGCAGCTTTGCGGGAGGGCCGGGGGAGACCCAGTACTTC. Amino acids: CASSFAGGPGETQYF. The complete variable domain, with remaining parts taken from reference TRBV7-3 and TRBJ2-5, reads GAGVSQTPSNKVTEKGKYVELRCDPISGHTALYWYRQSLGQGPEFLIYFQGTGAADDSGLPNDRFFAVRPEGSVSTLKIQRTERGDSAVYLCASSFAGGPGETQYFGPGTRLLVL.

The gene calls are TRBV30 and TRBJ2-1, with D perhaps matching TRBD2 (5 bases). This CDR3 has 16 amino acids. V lost 0 bases, J lost 5 bases, and 17 bases lay in between. CDR1 is GTSNPN and CDR2 is SVGIG in the germline V gene (reference sequence). CDR3 coding DNA: TGTGCCTGGAGTGTGTCGCTAGCCATACTTAACAATGAGCAGTTCTTC. The encoded protein is CAWSVSLAILNNEQFF. The full variable domain, in which reference TRBV30 and TRBJ2-1 provide the parts outside the CDR3, is SQTIHQWPATLVQPVGSPLSLECTVEGTSNPNLYWYRQAAGRGLQLLFYSVGIGQISSEVPQNLSASRPQDRQFILSSKKLLLSDSGFYLCAWSVSLAILNNEQFFGPGTRLTVL.